The 7 T cell receptor beta chains given below trace back to one sample, sequenced in a study of Ad26.COV2.S vaccination and SARS-CoV-2 variants. Sequenced by immunoSEQ multiplex PCR; TCRdb stores in-frame clones only, minus some. The profile shows approximately 340,000 clones, about 91% of them singletons. The starting material was peripheral blood, obtained after recovery from COVID-19. These receptors were collected from a human donor who had recovered from COVID-19.

V is TRBV27 and J is TRBJ1-2; D remains ambiguous. Germline assignment: CDR1 MNHEY and CDR2 SMNVEV (reference sequence). V lost 5 bases, J lost 4 bases, and 17 bases lay in between. The CDR3 is 15 residues long. CDR3 amino acids: CASSPLGSQAYGYTF. The DNA of the CDR3 is TGTGCCAGCAGTCCCCTGGGGAGTCAGGCCTATGGCTACACCTTC.

J is TRBJ2-7 and V is TRBV27; 7 bases fit TRBD2. V lost 5 bases and J lost 2; bases outside the gene matches: 12. The CDR3 runs to 16 residues. Per the germline V gene, CDR1 is MNHEY and CDR2 is SMNVEV (reference sequence). Here the CDR3 reads CASSRAGTMATYEQYF. CDR3 sequence (DNA): TGTGCCAGCAGTCGAGCCGGGACTATGGCCACCTACGAGCAGTACTTC.

This chain links TRBV6-5 with TRBJ1-1, with D possibly matching TRBD1 (6 bases). The CDR3 sequence is 16 residues long. Germline loops: CDR1 MNHEY, CDR2 SVGAGI. The V end was cut by 0 bases, the J end by 4 bases, with 15 bases between. The CDR3, as DNA: TGTGCCAGCAGTTACTCGAGTCAGGGGCTTGGCACTGAAGCTTTCTTT. Translated: CASSYSSQGLGTEAFF.

The chain joins TRBV9 to TRBJ2-5; D is possibly TRBD1 or TRBD2 (6 bases each). Trimming took off 3 bases at V and 9 bases at J, with 12 bases between the two ends. CDR1 and CDR2 from the germline V gene are SGDLS and YYNGEE. The CDR3 contains 12 residues. This CDR3 reads CASSGGTHAQYF. The CDR3 nucleotides are TGTGCCAGCAGCGGCGGGACACACGCCCAGTACTTC.

This clone was observed a handful of times. V is TRBV7-8 and J is TRBJ2-2, with 11 positions matching TRBD2. The CDR3 length is 16 residues. Trimming at V came to 10 bases and at J to 6 bases, leaving 13 bases not matched to a gene. The germline V gene encodes CDR1 SGHVS and CDR2 FQNEAQ. The CDR3 reads CAIVASGGLSAGELFF. As DNA, the CDR3 is TGTGCCATCGTGGCTAGCGGGGGGTTGAGCGCCGGGGAGCTGTTTTTT.

The chain carries TRBV6-5 and TRBJ1-1, with D possibly being TRBD1 (5 bases). This CDR3 has 14 amino acids. CDR1 MNHEY and CDR2 SVGAGI come from the germline V gene. The V end lost 2 bases, the J end lost 11 bases, and 18 bases lay between the germline ends. This CDR3 is CASSYPGREMSAFF. In nucleotides, the CDR3 is TGTGCCAGCAGTTACCCGGGACGCGAAATGTCGGCTTTCTTT.

The chain carries TRBV11-2 and TRBJ1-1; 7 bases agree with TRBD1. Trimming at V came to 5 bases and at J to 8 bases, leaving 8 bases not matched to a gene. CDR3 length: 13 residues. CDR1 SGHAT and CDR2 FQNNGV come from the germline V gene. The CDR3 protein is CASSRDREGEAFF. CDR3 nucleotides: TGTGCCAGCAGCCGTGACAGGGAAGGCGAAGCTTTCTTT. Combining the CDR3 with reference TRBV11-2 and TRBJ1-1 gives the whole variable domain EAGVAQSPRYKIIEKRQSVAFWCNPISGHATLYWYQQILGQGPKLLIQFQNNGVVDDSQLPKDRFSAERLKGVDSTLKIQPAKLEDSAVYLCASSRDREGEAFFGQGTRLTVV.